This T cell receptor beta chain was sequenced in a study of T-cell reconstitution after alpha-beta-depleted transplantation in children listed by TCRdb under 2016. Regarding the study in general: The study quantitatively tracked T-cell immune reconstitution after TCRalphabeta/CD19-depleted allogeneic hematopoietic cell transplantation in children using TCR repertoire profiling.

This specimen's treatment or condition label, per the study, means: allogeneic hematopoietic cell transplantation with graft depleted of TCRalphabeta T cells and CD19 B cells. The children who served as transplant recipients had been given grafts of TCRalphabeta/CD19-depleted allogeneic hematopoietic cells. As regards this clonotype: Its antigen specificity is not known. No much larger clone exists at a distance of one base, and base qualities are not known.

Study-wide conclusions, independent of this receptor: In some patients, the high TCRbeta diversity seen at day 60 was put down to recipient T cells and intrathymic progenitors that had survived conditioning. The apparently early alphabetaT-cell count recovery about two months after transplant was reportedly dependent on only several hundred rapidly expanded clones derived from non-depleted graft cells. Hyperexpanded clone frequencies declined over subsequent months; after one year, T-cell counts and TCRbeta diversity were mostly attributed to newly produced T cells.

The method was PCR. The data were produced on an Illumina HiSeq 2500. TCR libraries were prepared with molecular barcoding, using unique molecular identifiers to normalize TCRbeta repertoire quantification. TCRdb reprocessed the public reads (quality trimming at Q25 with fastp, clone calling with MiXCR) and kept in-frame beta chains. Rows are combined by CDR3 protein, so each entry shows the most common genes and DNA. Recorded for this sample are hundreds of thousands of distinct CDR3 sequences; roughly a sixth of them occurred a single time. Just under 45% of the sample belongs to the ten largest clones. The sequencing used PBMCs, mostly from graft donor cells, collected 360 days after TCRalphabeta/CD19-depleted stem cell transplant. The sequence came from a male patient aged 2 to 9 who had a stem cell transplant for acute lymphoblastic leukemia, so the T cells may come from the graft donor.

The CDR3 region has the sequence CASSSVRVPSGNTIYF. The DNA reads TGTGCCAGCAGTTCCGTCCGGGTCCCCTCTGGAAACACCATATATTTT. The chain is assembled from TRBV12-3 or TRBV12-4 and TRBJ1-3; the D gene is unclear. V lost 4 bases and J lost 0 bases; the stretch between them is 13 bases long. The CDR3 contains 16 residues, cysteine and phenylalanine counted. The only DNA kept is the CDR3, 48 bases in frame from the first base.